The sequence of this T cell receptor beta chain was determined in a study of shared clonotypes between healthy human individuals. Study in general: Per-donor plates numbered three CD4 naive, three CD4 memory, two CD8 naive and one CD8 memory.

This CDR3 is built from 15 residues. Trimming cost V 3 bases and J 1 base; bases outside gene matches: 4. CDR1 WNHNN and CDR2 SYGVQD come from the germline V gene (reference sequence). Cells designated naive CD8 were CD45RO-negative and were positively selected for CCR7, with terminally differentiated effector memory CD45RA+ cells excluded. The donors, all of them Caucasian adults, lived in Nashville, Tennessee. Under the authors' procedure: In the immunoSEQ data, sequences were junction-only and lacked quality scores, so filtering differed. Clones were sequenced by immunoSEQ multiplex PCR, and TCRdb holds only the in-frame ones, with some missing. V, J and clone size are those of that table, while D and trimming were read from the DNA. Altogether about 2.1 million clones are present, over 85% being singletons, with the ten largest covering under 2%.

The receptor was isolated from a man aged 18 to 29 in good health. Some clones in this sample may be carry-over from other donors' samples. The sample comprised naive CD8+ T cells from PBMCs. This sequence joins TRBV10-1 and TRBJ2-3, with 7 bases lining up with TRBD1. CDR3 DNA sequence: TGCGCCAGCAGTGAAGGGACAGAAGGCACAGATACGCAGTATTTT. Protein: CASSEGTEGTDTQYF.